This TCR beta chain derives from a study of T cell responses to AZD1222 COVID-19 vaccine. To note about this clone: Its antigen is undetermined.

Only in-frame clones appear in the TCRdb table, and some are missing; sequencing was by immunoSEQ multiplex PCR. The data contain around 140,000 clones, 90% of them singletons. Notes on the study in general: Donors, mostly white British, included more females; clonal diversity was possibly underestimated. Spike as a whole was targeted by vaccine-associated CD4 TCRs, dominant at 160-218 and 743-854. When two AZD1222 doses had been given, Spike-specific TCR breadth and depth rose. Nearly half of spike-specific TCRs reportedly target variant regions that are unmutated in the B.1.351 and B.1.1.7 variants.

The receptor was isolated from an adult in good health. Material: peripheral blood, obtained on day 0 of AZD1222 vaccination.

Here the CDR3 DNA reads TGTGCCAGCAGTTACTCGGGAGGGGGAGGCAATCAGCCCCAGCATTTT. This sequence encodes CASSYSGGGGNQPQHF. The rearrangement uses TRBV6-5 and TRBJ1-5; tentatively, D is TRBD1 (6 bases). CDR1 and CDR2 (germline): MNHEY, SVGAGI. Trimming took off 0 bases at V and 2 bases at J, with 11 bases between the two ends. The CDR3 has 16 amino acids.